The entry below describes one TCR beta chain. The data were taken from a study of blood T cell repertoires in COVID-19. Study-level background: COVID-19 samples collected from the United States, Italy and Spain covered acute and convalescent phases. The analysed material was cDNA or gDNA that came from T cells, B-cell-depleted T cells, or PBMCs.

All recovered Cohort 3 donors got two negative PCRs, got clearance, or saw symptom resolution. As handled by the study authors: The assay estimated nucleated cells by amplifying reference gene primers. The assay was immunoSEQ multiplex PCR, and TCRdb's table has in-frame clones only and misses some. V and J calls and clone size are those listed in that table; D and trimming were worked out from the DNA. This table holds 150,000 to 250,000 clones, more than 65% found once. The sample consisted of PBMCs or T cells enriched from blood (not recorded which). This receptor was identified in a man aged 35-49 years who had recovered from COVID-19.

CDR3 region: CASSLQGTAFF. Written as DNA, the CDR3 is TGTGCCAGCAGTCTACAGGGTACAGCTTTCTTT. This chain uses TRBV28 with TRBJ1-1; TRBD1 is a possible D gene (6 bases). CDR1 is MDHEN and CDR2 is SYDVKM in the germline V gene. The V end lost 5 bases, the J end lost 10 bases, and 11 bases lay between the germline ends. The CDR3 has 11 amino acids.